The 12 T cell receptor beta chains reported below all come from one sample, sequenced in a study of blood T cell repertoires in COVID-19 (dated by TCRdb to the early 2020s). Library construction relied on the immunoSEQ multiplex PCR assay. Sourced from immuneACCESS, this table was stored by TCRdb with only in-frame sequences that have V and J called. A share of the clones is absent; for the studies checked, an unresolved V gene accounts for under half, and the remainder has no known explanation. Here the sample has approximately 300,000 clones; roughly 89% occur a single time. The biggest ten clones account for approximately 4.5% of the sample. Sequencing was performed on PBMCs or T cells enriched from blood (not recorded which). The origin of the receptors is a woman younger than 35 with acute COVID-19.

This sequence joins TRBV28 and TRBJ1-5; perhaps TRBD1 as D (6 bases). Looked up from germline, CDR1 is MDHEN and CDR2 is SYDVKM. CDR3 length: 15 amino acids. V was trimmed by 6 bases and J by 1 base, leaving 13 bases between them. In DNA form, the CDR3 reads TGTGCCAGCAGGGGGGCGGACACAAGCAATCAGCCCCAGCATTTT. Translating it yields CASRGADTSNQPQHF.

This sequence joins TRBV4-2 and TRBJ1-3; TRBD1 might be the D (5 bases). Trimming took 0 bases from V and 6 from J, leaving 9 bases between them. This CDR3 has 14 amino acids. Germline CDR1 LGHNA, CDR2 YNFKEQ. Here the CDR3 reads CASSQEARENTIYF. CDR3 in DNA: TGTGCCAGCAGCCAAGAGGCCAGGGAAAACACCATATATTTT.

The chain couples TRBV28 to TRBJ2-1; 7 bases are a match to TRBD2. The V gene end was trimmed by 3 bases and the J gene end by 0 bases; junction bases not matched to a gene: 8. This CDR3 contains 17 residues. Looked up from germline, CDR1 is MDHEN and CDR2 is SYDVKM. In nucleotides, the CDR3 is TGTGCCAGCAGTTTCGGGGCTCTAGCGGCCTCCTACAATGAGCAGTTCTTC. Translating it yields CASSFGALAASYNEQFF. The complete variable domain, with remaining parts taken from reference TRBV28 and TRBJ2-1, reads DVKVTQSSRYLVKRTGEKVFLECVQDMDHENMFWYRQDPGLGLRLIYFSYDVKMKEKGDIPEGYSVSREKKERFSLILESASTNQTSMYLCASSFGALAASYNEQFFGPGTRLTVL.

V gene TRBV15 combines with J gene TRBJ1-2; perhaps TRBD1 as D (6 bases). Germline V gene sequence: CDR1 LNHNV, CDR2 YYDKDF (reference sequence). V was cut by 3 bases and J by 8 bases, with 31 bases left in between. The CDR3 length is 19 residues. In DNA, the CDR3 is TGTGCCACCAGCAGCCAAGGACAGCCCTTAATGGTTATGCGTTCGGGCTACACCTTC. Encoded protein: CATSSQGQPLMVMRSGYTF.

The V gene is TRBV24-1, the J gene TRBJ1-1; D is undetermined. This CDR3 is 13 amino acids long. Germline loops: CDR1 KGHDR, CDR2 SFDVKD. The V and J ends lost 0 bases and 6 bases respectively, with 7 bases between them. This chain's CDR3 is CATSDLSGAEAFF. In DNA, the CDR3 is TGTGCCACCAGTGATTTGTCCGGGGCTGAAGCTTTCTTT.

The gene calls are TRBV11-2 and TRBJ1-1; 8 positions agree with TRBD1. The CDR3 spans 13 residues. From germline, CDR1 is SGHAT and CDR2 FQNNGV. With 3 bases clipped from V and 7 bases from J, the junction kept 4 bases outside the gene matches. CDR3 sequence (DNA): TGTGCCAGCAGCTTCGGACAGGGTGGTGAAGCTTTCTTT. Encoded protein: CASSFGQGGEAFF.

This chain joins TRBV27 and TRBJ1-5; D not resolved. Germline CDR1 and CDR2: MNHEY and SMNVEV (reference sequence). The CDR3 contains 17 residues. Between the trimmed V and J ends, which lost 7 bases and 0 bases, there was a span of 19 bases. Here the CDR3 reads CASMRSRESYSNQPQHF. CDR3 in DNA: TGTGCCAGCATGAGATCAAGAGAGTCTTATAGCAATCAGCCCCAGCATTTT.

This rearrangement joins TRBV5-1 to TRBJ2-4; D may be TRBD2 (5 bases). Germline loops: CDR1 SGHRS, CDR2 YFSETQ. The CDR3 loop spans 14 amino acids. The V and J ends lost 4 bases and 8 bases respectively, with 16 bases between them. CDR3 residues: CASSPRAGGDIQYF. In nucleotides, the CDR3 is TGCGCCAGCAGCCCCCGGGCGGGTGGGGACATTCAGTACTTC.

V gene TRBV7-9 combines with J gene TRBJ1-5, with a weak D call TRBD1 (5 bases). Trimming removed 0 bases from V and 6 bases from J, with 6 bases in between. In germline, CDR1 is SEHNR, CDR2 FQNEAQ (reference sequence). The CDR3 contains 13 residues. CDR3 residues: CASSLADSQPQHF. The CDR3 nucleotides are TGTGCCAGCAGCTTAGCCGACAGTCAGCCCCAGCATTTT.

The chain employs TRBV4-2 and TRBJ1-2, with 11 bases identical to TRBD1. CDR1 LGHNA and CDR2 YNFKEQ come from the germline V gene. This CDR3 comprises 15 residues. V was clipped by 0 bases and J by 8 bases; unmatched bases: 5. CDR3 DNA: TGTGCCAGCAGCCAAGAGTCGGGACAGGGGGGAGGCTACACCTTC. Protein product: CASSQESGQGGGYTF.

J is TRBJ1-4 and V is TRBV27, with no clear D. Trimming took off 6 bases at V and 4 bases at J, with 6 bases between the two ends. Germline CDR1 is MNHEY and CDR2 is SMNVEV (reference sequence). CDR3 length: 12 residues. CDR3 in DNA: TGTGCCAGCAGGGACTATAATGAAAAACTGTTTTTT. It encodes CASRDYNEKLFF.

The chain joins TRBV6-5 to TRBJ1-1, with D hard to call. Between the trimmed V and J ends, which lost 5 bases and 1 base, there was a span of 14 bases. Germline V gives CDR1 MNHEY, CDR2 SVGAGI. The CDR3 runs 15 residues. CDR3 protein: CASSLWGRGNTEAFF. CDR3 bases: TGTGCCAGCAGTCTTTGGGGTCGGGGGAACACTGAAGCTTTCTTT.